This T cell receptor beta chain was retrieved from a study of blood T cell repertoires in COVID-19. Study context: Material from acute and convalescent COVID-19 was sourced from the United States, Italy and Spain.

In the study's own analysis: Counts of nucleated cells, estimated from reference gene primer amplification, were obtained. The protocol was immunoSEQ multiplex PCR, while the TCRdb copy is restricted to in-frame clones and leaves out a portion. That table furnishes V, J and clone size, whereas the DNA furnished D and trimming. Of approximately 350,000 clones in the sample, approximately 90% were seen once. The source material was peripheral blood. The TCR sequence derives from a woman aged 18-29 years who had recovered from COVID-19.

Written as DNA, the CDR3 is TGTGCCAGCAGTTCAACCTACAATGAGCAGTTCTTC. Translation: CASSSTYNEQFF. The gene calls are TRBV12-3 or TRBV12-4 and TRBJ2-1; D ambiguous. The CDR3 is made up of 12 amino acids. Trimming pared 4 bases from V and 2 bases from J, leaving 3 bases between.